A selection of T cell receptor beta chains follows, all from one sample in a study of T cells in Graves' hyperthyroidism and ophthalmopathy. TCRdb recomputed calls from the multiplex PCR reads with MiXCR, one row per CDR3 protein. The table records roughly 570,000 distinct CDR3 sequences, just over 45% of them present only once. Material for sequencing was peripheral blood or thyroid tissue (not recorded which). These receptors came from a woman under 30 with Graves' hyperthyroidism. Each CDR3 is given with its conserved first and last residue. Each record gives: V gene, clone size, CDR3 length, D gene, J gene, CDR3 DNA, CDR3 protein. D genes are given only for firm matches. Only some rows state a clone size, as once, few, many or a class for expanded clones.

TRBV5-4,many,14,.,TRBJ2-5,TGTGCCAGCAGCTTGGAGACTTTCCAAGAGACCCAGTACTTC,CASSLETFQETQYF
TRBV6-6,many,14,TRBD2,TRBJ2-7,TGTGCCAGCAGTCGGATTTGGCGGGAGGACGAGCAGTACTTC,CASSRIWREDEQYF
TRBV6-2/TRBV6-3,.,15,TRBD2,TRBJ2-6,TGTGCCAGCGGAATCGGGACTAGCGGGAGCGACGTCCTGACTTTC,CASGIGTSGSDVLTF
TRBV24-1,many,15,.,TRBJ2-5,TGTGCCACCAGTGATACGACGGGAGCCCTCAGGACCCAGTACTTC,CATSDTTGALRTQYF
TRBV7-9,once,16,TRBD1,TRBJ2-2,TGTGCCAGCAGCCTAGGGACAGGGGAGTGGGCCGGGGAGCTGTTTTTT,CASSLGTGEWAGELFF
TRBV15,.,14,TRBD2,TRBJ2-7,TGTGCCACCAGCAGGGGGACTAGCAACTACGAGCAGTACTTC,CATSRGTSNYEQYF
TRBV6-5,many,14,.,TRBJ2-5,TGTGCCAGCAGTTACTCGACTAGGCAAGAGACCCAGTACTTC,CASSYSTRQETQYF
TRBV7-9,many,18,.,TRBJ2-7,TGTGCCAGCAGCTTAGCTGGGACCCACCTCATACCTTCCTACGAGCAGTACTTC,CASSLAGTHLIPSYEQYF
TRBV20-1,many,18,TRBD2,TRBJ2-7,TGCAGTGCCCTACCCCTAAGAGCGGGAGGGCCTAGCATTTACGAGCAGTACTTC,CSALPLRAGGPSIYEQYF
TRBV20-1,.,13,.,TRBJ2-7,TGCAGTGCTACCCGGCTAGCGAGGGACGAGCAGTACTTC,CSATRLARDEQYF
TRBV7-9,many,17,.,TRBJ1-1,TGTGCCAGCAGCTTCTCCCGCCCAGGCGGGATGAACACTGAAGCTTTCTTT,CASSFSRPGGMNTEAFF
TRBV6-4,.,16,.,TRBJ1-3,TGTGCCAGCAGTGAAGGCACAGGGAGCTCTGGAAACACCATATATTTT,CASSEGTGSSGNTIYF
TRBV29-1,many,14,.,TRBJ2-7,TGCAGCGTTGAATCTCCGGGGAGCTCCTACGAGCAGTACTTC,CSVESPGSSYEQYF
TRBV3-1,.,15,.,TRBJ2-7,TGTGCCAGCAGCCAAGATGGCCTACTTGACTACGAGCAGTACTTC,CASSQDGLLDYEQYF
TRBV7-9,.,12,.,TRBJ1-6,TGTGCCAGCAGAGGGGCTGGATCACCCCTCCACTTT,CASRGAGSPLHF